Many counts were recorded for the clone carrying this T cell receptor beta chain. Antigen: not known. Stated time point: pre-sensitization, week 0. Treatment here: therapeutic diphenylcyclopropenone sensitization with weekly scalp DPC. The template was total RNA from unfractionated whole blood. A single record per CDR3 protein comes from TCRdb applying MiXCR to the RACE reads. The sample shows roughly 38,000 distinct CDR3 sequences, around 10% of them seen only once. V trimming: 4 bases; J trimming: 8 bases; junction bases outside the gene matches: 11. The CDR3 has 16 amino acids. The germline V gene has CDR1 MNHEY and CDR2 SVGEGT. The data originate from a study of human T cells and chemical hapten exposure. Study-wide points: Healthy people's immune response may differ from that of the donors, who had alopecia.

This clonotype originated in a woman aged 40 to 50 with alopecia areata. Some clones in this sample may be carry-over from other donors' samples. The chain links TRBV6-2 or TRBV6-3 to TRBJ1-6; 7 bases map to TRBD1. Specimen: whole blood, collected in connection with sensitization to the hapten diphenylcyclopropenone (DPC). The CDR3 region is CASSSVEGAPDSPLHF. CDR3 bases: TGTGCCAGCAGTTCGGTAGAGGGGGCGCCGGATTCACCCCTCCACTTT.